One and the same sample provided the 19 T cell receptor beta chains below, sequenced in a study of cytomegalovirus exposure and HLA in healthy donors. Vbeta (60) and Jbeta (13) primers were used in the PCR. The protocol was immunoSEQ multiplex PCR, while the TCRdb copy is restricted to in-frame clones and leaves out a portion. The profile shows roughly 160,000 clones, around 84% of them singletons. The sequenced sample was PBMCs. The receptors stem from a boy aged 2 to 10 in good health and CMV-seronegative.

The chain recombines TRBV7-9 with TRBJ1-5; 7 positions match TRBD1. Per the germline V gene, CDR1 is SEHNR and CDR2 is FQNEAQ (reference sequence). CDR3 size: 14 residues. Trimming cost V 4 bases and J 7 bases; bases outside gene matches: 7. The CDR3 protein is CASSSGGGRQPQHF. The CDR3 region has the DNA TGTGCCAGCAGCTCGGGAGGGGGCAGACAGCCCCAGCATTTT.

J is TRBJ2-4 and V is TRBV15; TRBD2 might be the D (6 bases). The V and J ends lost 0 bases and 7 bases respectively, with 16 bases between them. The CDR3 has 16 amino acids. CDR1 and CDR2 from the germline V gene are LNHNV and YYDKDF (reference sequence). The CDR3 nucleotides read TGTGCCACCAGCAGAGATGTCCCCAGCGCGGGGAACATTCAGTACTTC. This translates into CATSRDVPSAGNIQYF.

J is TRBJ2-2 and V is TRBV6-5; 8 nucleotides match TRBD2. This CDR3 has 15 residues. After removal of 4 bases from V and 5 bases from J, the junction contained 6 bases not matched to a gene. Germline V gene sequence: CDR1 MNHEY, CDR2 SVGAGI. The CDR3 DNA follows: TGTGCCAGCAGTTCGGGGGGGCGAACAACCGGGGAGCTGTTTTTT. Encoded protein: CASSSGGRTTGELFF.

V usage is TRBV30 and J usage is TRBJ2-1, with TRBD1 matching 7 bases. CDR3 size: 15 residues. From germline, CDR1 is GTSNPN and CDR2 SVGIG (reference sequence). The V segment lost 4 bases and the J segment 4 bases; nucleotides outside the gene matches: 10. The CDR3 spells CAWTPTGALYNEQFF. The DNA of the CDR3 is TGTGCCTGGACCCCTACAGGGGCCCTATACAATGAGCAGTTCTTC.

The chain is built from TRBV28 and TRBJ2-5; possibly TRBD1 for D (6 bases). The tail of the sequence fits TRBJ2-7 better, so the J call may be wrong. This CDR3 has 12 amino acids. The germline V gene encodes CDR1 MDHEN and CDR2 SYDVKM. CDR3 nucleotide sequence: TGTGCCAGCAGTCCACAGGGAAACGAGCAGTACTTC. This sequence encodes CASSPQGNEQYF.

This rearrangement joins TRBV29-1 to TRBJ1-4; D uncertain. This CDR3 region has 15 residues. Trimming stripped 2 bases from V and 3 bases from J, with 13 bases between. The germline CDR1 and CDR2 sequences are SQVTM and ANQGSEA. The CDR3 sequence: CSVETIEGANEKLFF. CDR3 nucleotides: TGCAGCGTTGAAACTATAGAGGGAGCTAATGAAAAACTGTTTTTT.

V usage is TRBV6-1 and J usage is TRBJ2-2; TRBD1 matches at 10 bases. The CDR3 contains 14 residues. Germline V gene sequence: CDR1 MNHNS, CDR2 SASEGT. The V and J ends lost 10 bases and 3 bases, in that order; junction bases with no gene match: 5. CDR3 nucleotides: TGTGCCACCACCGGGACAGGGGACACCGGGGAGCTGTTTTTT. It is translated as CATTGTGDTGELFF.

The chain uses TRBV28 and TRBJ1-1, with TRBD1 matching over 10 bases. The CDR3 has 15 amino acids. Germline CDR1 reads MDHEN; CDR2 reads SYDVKM. Trimming at V came to 6 bases and at J to 2 bases, leaving 6 bases not matched to a gene. The CDR3 loop reads CASSRRTGGNTEAFF. DNA for the CDR3: TGTGCCAGCAGCCGACGGACAGGGGGAAACACTGAAGCTTTCTTT.

The genes are TRBV9 and TRBJ1-3; 7 bases fit TRBD1. The germline V gene has CDR1 SGDLS and CDR2 YYNGEE. V was pared by 4 bases and J by 0 bases, with 10 bases of the junction left unmatched. The CDR3 contains 17 residues. This chain's CDR3 is CASSPGLQGSSGNTIYF. The CDR3 DNA follows: TGTGCCAGCAGCCCTGGACTACAGGGGAGCTCTGGAAACACCATATATTTT. The full variable domain, in which reference TRBV9 and TRBJ1-3 provide the parts outside the CDR3, is DSGVTQTPKHLITATGQRVTLRCSPRSGDLSVYWYQQSLDQGLQFLIQYYNGEERAKGNILERFSAQQFPDLHSELNLSSLELGDSALYFCASSPGLQGSSGNTIYFGEGSWLTVV.

The chain is built from TRBV30 and TRBJ1-2, with D unresolved. The length of the CDR3 is 13 residues. Germline V lookup: CDR1 GTSNPN, CDR2 SVGIG (reference sequence). Trimming removed 3 bases from V and 4 bases from J, with 12 bases in between. The CDR3 region is CAWREVEGYGYTF. Here the CDR3 DNA reads TGTGCCTGGAGGGAGGTCGAGGGCTATGGCTACACCTTC.

The chain couples TRBV11-2 to TRBJ2-7; 7 nucleotides agree with TRBD1. The germline CDR1 and CDR2 sequences are SGHAT and FQNNGV. V lost 5 bases to trimming and J lost 6 bases; unmatched junction nucleotides: 4. The CDR3 loop spans 12 amino acids. Here the CDR3 DNA reads TGTGCCAGCAGCCGGGACAGTTGCGAGCAGTACTTC. Translated: CASSRDSCEQYF.

The chain combines TRBV7-2 with TRBJ2-3, with 7 nucleotides matching TRBD2. The CDR3 is 17 amino acids. The germline gives CDR1 SGHTA, CDR2 FQGNSA. The V segment lost 1 base and the J segment 2 bases; nucleotides outside the gene matches: 9. The CDR3 nucleotides read TGTGCCAGCAGCTTAGTCTTTTCGGGGGGAATCACAGATACGCAGTATTTT. It encodes CASSLVFSGGITDTQYF. Supplemented by reference TRBV7-2 and TRBJ2-3, the full variable domain reads GAGVSQSPSNKVTEKGKDVELRCDPISGHTALYWYRQSLGQGLEFLIYFQGNSAPDKSGLPSDRFSAERTGGSVSTLTIQRTQQEDSAVYLCASSLVFSGGITDTQYFGPGTRLTVL.

The CDR3: CASGGQYNEQFF. Written as DNA, the CDR3 is TGTGCCAGCGGGGGACAATACAATGAGCAGTTCTTC. This chain links TRBV5-4 with TRBJ2-1, with D possibly being TRBD1 (6 bases). CDR3 length equals 12 residues. V was trimmed by 7 bases and J by 4 bases, leaving 9 bases between them. The germline V gene has CDR1 SGHNT and CDR2 YYREEE (reference sequence).

The chain is built from TRBV11-2 and TRBJ2-1; D might be TRBD2 (5 bases). Germline V lookup: CDR1 SGHAT, CDR2 FQNNGV. The CDR3 loop spans 14 amino acids. Deletions cut 5 bases from V and 8 bases from J, with 16 bases between. The CDR3 loop is CASSPEEESHEQFF. CDR3 in DNA: TGTGCCAGCAGCCCAGAGGAGGAGTCCCATGAGCAGTTCTTC.

The CDR3: CASSSPPRQGRVNTEAFF. CDR3 nucleotide sequence: TGTGCCAGCAGTTCACCCCCCCGACAGGGACGGGTGAACACTGAAGCTTTCTTT. The chain uses TRBV28 and TRBJ1-1; 7 positions agree with TRBD1. With V trimmed by 4 bases and J by 0 bases, 14 bases remained unmatched. CDR1 and CDR2 from the germline V gene are MDHEN and SYDVKM. This CDR3 contains 18 residues.

V usage is TRBV30 and J usage is TRBJ2-1; D not resolved. Germline V lookup: CDR1 GTSNPN, CDR2 SVGIG (reference sequence). The CDR3 totals 12 residues. The V gene lost 0 bases and the J gene lost 9 bases, with 9 bases spanning the gap. The CDR3 sequence: CAWSVLLFEQFF. CDR3 coding DNA: TGTGCCTGGAGTGTACTACTGTTTGAGCAGTTCTTC.

The rearrangement links TRBV11-3 to TRBJ2-7, with TRBD2 matching 8 bases. Germline V CDR1 and CDR2: SGHNT, YENEEA. The length of the CDR3 is 13 residues. V dropped 5 bases and J dropped 6; count of bases not matched to a gene: 6. CDR3 nucleotide sequence: TGTGCCAGCAGCCTCCCAGCGGGGGTCGAGCAGTACGTC. As protein: CASSLPAGVEQYV.

Comments on this clone: Other nucleotide sequences in the sample specify the same CDR3. The rearrangement uses TRBV20-1 and TRBJ2-5; TRBD2 is a possible D gene (6 bases). The CDR3 has 10 amino acids. In germline, CDR1 is DFQATT, CDR2 SNEGSKA (reference sequence). The V and J ends lost 6 bases and 5 bases respectively, with 7 bases between them. CDR3 region: CSAGGETQYF. The DNA of the CDR3 is TGCAGTGCCGGAGGGGAGACCCAGTACTTC.

This rearrangement joins TRBV6-5 to TRBJ2-3; 11 bases align to TRBD2. The CDR3 is made up of 16 amino acids. Per germline, CDR1 MNHEY and CDR2 SVGAGI. The ends lost 2 bases at V and 8 bases at J; junction bases unmatched: 9. CDR3 coding DNA: TGTGCCAGCAGTTACGGCGGTAGCGGGGGGGCCGGTACGCAGTATTTT. This sequence encodes CASSYGGSGGAGTQYF.